This TCR beta chain was captured by sequencing in a study of PD-1 blockade in classical Hodgkin lymphoma. At the level of the study: It was nivolumab at 3 mg/kg, given intravenously every 2 weeks, that patients received.

The time point was: cycle 4 day 1 (C4D1), after less than 7 weeks of nivolumab. Every patient experienced relapse after autologous stem cell transplantation, and brentuximab vedotin exposure varied. Best responses included complete response and partial response; otherwise, the best response was progressive disease. This clone was detected a few times. Its antigen is unidentified. This table comes from immunoSEQ multiplex PCR, and its TCRdb copy is limited to in-frame clones, with some not included. Found here are 90,000 to 140,000 clones, around 90% of them singletons; the top ten hold around a fifth. Overall study findings and caveats: Relative to healthy donors, newly diagnosed patients reportedly had lower baseline TCR diversity, which was reported as lower still in relapsed/refractory patients.

The CDR3 is 16 amino acids. The germline gives CDR1 MDHEN, CDR2 SYDVKM. V was trimmed by 6 bases and J by 0 bases, leaving 18 bases between them. This chain joins TRBV28 and TRBJ2-7, with D maybe TRBD2 (7 bases). The sequenced sample was peripheral blood mononuclear cells (PBMCs), obtained before the fourth cycle of nivolumab. This clonotype was sampled from a human donor with classical Hodgkin lymphoma. The CDR3 here is CASRGGALRSSYEQYF. DNA of the CDR3: TGTGCCAGCAGGGGGGGGGCCTTGAGGAGCTCCTACGAGCAGTACTTC.